The source of this T cell receptor beta chain is a study of regulatory T cells in long-lasting Graves disease. Study at large: Graves' patients, newly diagnosed, had taken antithyroid drugs under 3 months. Study-wide results and limits: Under persistent disease, TRBV28, TRBJ1-2 and TRBJ2-5 were used preferentially.

The TCR beta library used iRepertoire HTBI primers with Arm-PCR amplification of CDR3. TCRdb independently ran MiXCR on the multiplex PCR reads; one entry per CDR3 protein. Of a few hundred thousand distinct CDR3 sequences listed, approximately 10% are singletons. This clonotype was recorded a few times. Its matching antigen is unknown. The time point here: newly diagnosed GD, antithyroid drugs for less than 3 months. The TCR library was made from RNA extracted from PBMCs. The germline V and J ends were trimmed by 0 bases and 9 bases, with 18 bases remaining between them. This CDR3 is built from 16 residues. CDR1 is DFQATT and CDR2 is SNEGSKA in the germline V gene (reference sequence). This same sample was also part of a study on T cells in Graves' hyperthyroidism and ophthalmopathy. This second report adds: Stable Graves' hyperthyroidism denoted no ophthalmopathy progression over 18 months.

This TCR derives from a woman aged 18-35 years with Graves disease. The chain recombines TRBV20-1 with TRBJ1-6; a possible D gene is TRBD1 (5 bases). The starting material was peripheral blood mononuclear cells (PBMCs), obtained at new diagnosis, from a patient treated with antithyroid drugs. In DNA form, the CDR3 reads TGCAGTGCTAGAGATCTCGGGGGGGTTATGAGTTCACCCCTCCACTTT. Amino acid sequence: CSARDLGGVMSSPLHF.